This T cell receptor beta chain was identified during a study of OX40 agonist ivuxolimab in advanced cancers. In the study overall: At doses from 0.01 to 10 mg/kg, patients were given intravenous ivuxolimab every 2 weeks.

Study findings and constraints: Both CD4+ and CD8+ T cell populations in blood had undergone clonal expansion by week 6 at 0.1 to 3.0 mg/kg. Mean expanded clone counts were higher in CD8+ than CD4+ T cells.

Clones were sequenced by immunoSEQ multiplex PCR, and TCRdb holds only the in-frame ones, with some missing. The table lists roughly 75,000 clones, roughly nine tenths of them singletons. Comments on this clone: Its antigen remains unknown.

Trimming removed 5 bases at V and 3 bases at J, with 10 bases between. Germline CDR1 reads KGHSH; CDR2 reads LQKENI. The length of the CDR3 is 13 residues. The chain combines TRBV18 with TRBJ2-5; D is unclear. The sequence came from an adult with an advanced solid tumor such as melanoma, head and neck, liver or kidney cancer. The source material was CD4+ or CD8+ T cells sorted from blood, sampled in a trial of the OX40 agonist ivuxolimab. The CDR3 protein is CASSGGLEETQYF. The CDR3 bases are TGTGCCAGCTCAGGTGGCCTCGAAGAGACCCAGTACTTC.